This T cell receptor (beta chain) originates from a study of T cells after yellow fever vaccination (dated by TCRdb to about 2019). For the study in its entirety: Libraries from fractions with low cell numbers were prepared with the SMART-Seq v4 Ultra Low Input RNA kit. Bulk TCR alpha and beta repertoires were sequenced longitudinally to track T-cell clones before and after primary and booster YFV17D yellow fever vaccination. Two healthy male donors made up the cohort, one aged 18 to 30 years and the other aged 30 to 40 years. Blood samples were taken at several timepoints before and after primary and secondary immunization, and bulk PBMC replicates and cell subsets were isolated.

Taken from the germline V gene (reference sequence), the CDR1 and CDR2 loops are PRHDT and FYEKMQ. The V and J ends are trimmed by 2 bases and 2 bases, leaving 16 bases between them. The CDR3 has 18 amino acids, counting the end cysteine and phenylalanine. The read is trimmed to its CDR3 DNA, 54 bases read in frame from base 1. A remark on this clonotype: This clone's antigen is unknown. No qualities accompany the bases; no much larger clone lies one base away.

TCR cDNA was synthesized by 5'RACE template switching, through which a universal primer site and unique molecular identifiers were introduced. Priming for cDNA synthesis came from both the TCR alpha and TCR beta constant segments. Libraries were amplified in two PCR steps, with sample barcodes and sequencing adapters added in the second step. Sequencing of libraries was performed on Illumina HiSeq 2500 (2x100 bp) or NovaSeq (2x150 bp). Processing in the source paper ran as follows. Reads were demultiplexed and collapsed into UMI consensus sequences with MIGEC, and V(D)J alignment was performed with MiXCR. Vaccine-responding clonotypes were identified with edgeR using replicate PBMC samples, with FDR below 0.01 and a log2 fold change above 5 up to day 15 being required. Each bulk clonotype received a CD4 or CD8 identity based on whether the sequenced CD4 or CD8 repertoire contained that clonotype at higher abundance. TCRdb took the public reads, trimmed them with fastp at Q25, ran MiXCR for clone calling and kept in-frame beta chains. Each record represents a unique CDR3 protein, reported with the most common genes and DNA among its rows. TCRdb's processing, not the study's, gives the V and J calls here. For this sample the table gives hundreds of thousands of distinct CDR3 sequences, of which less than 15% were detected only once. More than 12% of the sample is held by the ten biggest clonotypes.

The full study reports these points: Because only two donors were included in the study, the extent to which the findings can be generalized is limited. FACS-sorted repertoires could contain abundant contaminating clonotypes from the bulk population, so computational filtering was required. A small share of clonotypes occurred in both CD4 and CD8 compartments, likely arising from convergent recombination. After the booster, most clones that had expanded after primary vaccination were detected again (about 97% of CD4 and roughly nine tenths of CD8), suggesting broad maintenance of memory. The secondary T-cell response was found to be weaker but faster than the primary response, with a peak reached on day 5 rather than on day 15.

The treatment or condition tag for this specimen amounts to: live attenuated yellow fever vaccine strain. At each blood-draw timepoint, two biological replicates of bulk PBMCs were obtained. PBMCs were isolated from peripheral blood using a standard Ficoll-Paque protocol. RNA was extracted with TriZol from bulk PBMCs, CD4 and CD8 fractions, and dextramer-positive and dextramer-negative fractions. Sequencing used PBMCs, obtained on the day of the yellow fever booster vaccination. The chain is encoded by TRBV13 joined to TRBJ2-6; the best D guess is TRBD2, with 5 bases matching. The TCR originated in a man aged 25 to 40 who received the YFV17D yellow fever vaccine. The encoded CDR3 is CASSLRWRGSAGANVLTF. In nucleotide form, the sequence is TGTGCCAGCAGCTTAAGGTGGCGCGGGTCGGCTGGGGCCAACGTCCTGACTTTC.